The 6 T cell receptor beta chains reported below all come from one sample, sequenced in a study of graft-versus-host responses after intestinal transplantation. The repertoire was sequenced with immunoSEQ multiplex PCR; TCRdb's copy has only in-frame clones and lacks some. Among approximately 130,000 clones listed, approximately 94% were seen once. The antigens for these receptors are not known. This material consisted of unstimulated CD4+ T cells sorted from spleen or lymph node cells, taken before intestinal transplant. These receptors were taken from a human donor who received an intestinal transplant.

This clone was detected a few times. The CDR3 loop is CASSDKSTDTQYF. The CDR3 bases are TGTGCCAGCAGTGACAAGAGCACAGATACGCAGTATTTT. The J gene is TRBJ2-3, the V gene TRBV2, with no clear D. Trimming removed 3 bases at V and 0 bases at J, with 4 bases between. The CDR3 length is 13 residues. Germline V gives CDR1 SNHLY, CDR2 FYNNEI.

Here the CDR3 reads CASSPRPTSSGNTIYF. The CDR3 bases are TGTGCCAGCAGCCCTCGTCCCACCAGCTCTGGAAACACCATATATTTT. The genes are TRBV7-6 and TRBJ1-3, with D unclear. CDR1 and CDR2 from the germline V gene are SGHVS and FNYEAQ. The V end was cut by 5 bases, the J end by 0 bases, with 14 bases between. The CDR3 runs to 16 residues.

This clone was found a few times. The chain's CDR3 is CASSWPWARGNTIYF. In DNA form, the CDR3 reads TGTGCCAGCAGTTGGCCGTGGGCCCGTGGAAACACCATATATTTT. The chain employs TRBV5-4 and TRBJ1-3; no reliable D call. V was cut by 5 bases and J by 3 bases, with 15 bases left in between. Germline V lookup: CDR1 SGHNT, CDR2 YYREEE (reference sequence). The CDR3 spans 15 residues.

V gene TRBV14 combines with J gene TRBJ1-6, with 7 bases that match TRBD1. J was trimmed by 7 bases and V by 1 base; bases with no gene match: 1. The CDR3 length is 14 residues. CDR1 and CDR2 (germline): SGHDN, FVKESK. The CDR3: CASSQVQGNSPLHF. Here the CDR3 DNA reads TGTGCCAGCAGCCAAGTACAGGGGAATTCACCCCTCCACTTT.

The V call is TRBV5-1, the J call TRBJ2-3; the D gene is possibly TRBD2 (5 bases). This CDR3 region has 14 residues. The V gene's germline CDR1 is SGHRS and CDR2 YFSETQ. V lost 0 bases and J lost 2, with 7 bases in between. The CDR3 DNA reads TGCGCCAGCAGCTTGGCGCTAGCCACAGATACGCAGTATTTT. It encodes CASSLALATDTQYF. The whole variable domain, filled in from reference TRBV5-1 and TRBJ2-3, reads KAGVTQTPRYLIKTRGQQVTLSCSPISGHRSVSWYQQTPGQGLQFLFEYFSETQRNKGNFPGRFSGRQFSNSRSEMNVSTLELGDSALYLCASSLALATDTQYFGPGTRLTVL.

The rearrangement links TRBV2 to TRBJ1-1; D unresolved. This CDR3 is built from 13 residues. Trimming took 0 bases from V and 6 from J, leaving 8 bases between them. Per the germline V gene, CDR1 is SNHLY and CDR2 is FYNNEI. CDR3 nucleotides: TGTGCCAGCAGTGAAGCGCTTCTATCTGAAGCTTTCTTT. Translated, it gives CASSEALLSEAFF.